The 3 T cell receptor beta chains below come from one sample, sequenced in a study of T-cell memory formation after mild COVID-19. Via MiXCR, TCRdb re-called the 5' RACE reads, giving one row per CDR3 protein. The data show some 160,000 distinct CDR3 sequences, under 15% seen once. The sequenced sample was PBMCs or a T cell subset sorted from them (not recorded which). These receptors all come from a man between 18 and 29 years old who had mild COVID-19 (a few samples of this study predate the infection). Cell type and time point are not known.

The sample holds a few counts of this clonotype. The chain carries TRBV15 and TRBJ2-7, with 8 bases fitting TRBD1. Germline V gene lookup returns CDR1 LNHNV and CDR2 YYDKDF (reference sequence). This CDR3 has 15 residues. With V trimmed by 4 bases and J by 0 bases, 5 bases remained unmatched. The DNA for the CDR3 is TGTGCCACCAGCAAGGGACAGGCCCTCTCCTACGAGCAGTACTTC. Translation: CATSKGQALSYEQYF.

This clonotype was detected only a few times. This CDR3 reads CASSQEGWPNEKLFF. The CDR3 nucleotides read TGTGCCAGCAGCCAGGAAGGGTGGCCTAATGAAAAACTGTTTTTT. The chain recombines TRBV4-2 with TRBJ1-4; D gene ambiguous. The length of the CDR3 is 15 residues. The germline gives CDR1 LGHNA, CDR2 YNFKEQ. Trimming pared 3 bases from V and 3 bases from J, leaving 11 bases between.

The rearrangement joins TRBV5-5 to TRBJ1-6; tentative D call: TRBD1 (5 bases). Trimming stripped 3 bases from V and 10 bases from J, with 20 bases between. The CDR3 sequence is 16 residues long. Germline CDR1 is SGHKS and CDR2 is YYEKEE (reference sequence). The CDR3 DNA follows: TGTGCCAGCAGCTCCGGGAGGGGACTGATCGAGTCACCCCTCCACTTT. Translation gives CASSSGRGLIESPLHF. Full variable domain (rest looked up from reference TRBV5-5 and TRBJ1-6): DAGVTQSPTHLIKTRGQQVTLRCSPISGHKSVSWYQQVLGQGPQFIFQYYEKEERGRGNFPDRFSARQFPNYSSELNVNALLLGDSALYLCASSSGRGLIESPLHFGNGTRLTVT.